This T cell receptor (beta chain) was documented in a study of blood T cell repertoires in COVID-19. Study-wide background: There were acute and convalescent COVID-19 samples, and they came from the United States, Italy and Spain.

CDR1 and CDR2 from the germline V gene are SGHNT and YENEEA. V was pared by 4 bases and J by 8 bases, with 11 bases of the junction left unmatched. The CDR3 has 16 amino acids. This clone has at least ten counts. Assay: immunoSEQ multiplex PCR; the TCRdb copy retains only in-frame clones and omits some. Of under 300,000 clones in the sample, 65% to 85% were seen once. The V and J genes are TRBV11-3 and TRBJ2-1, with 10 positions matching TRBD2. The source of this sequence is a human donor in a cohort sampled during active COVID-19. Sequenced material: peripheral blood. DNA for the CDR3: TGTGCCAGCAGCTCCCTTTCTAGCGGGAGAAGAGATGAGCAGTTCTTC. This sequence encodes CASSSLSSGRRDEQFF.